The 22 T cell receptor beta chains given below trace back to one sample, sequenced in a study of blood T cell repertoires in COVID-19. Only in-frame clones appear in the TCRdb table, and some are missing; sequencing was by immunoSEQ multiplex PCR. The repertoire includes 31,000 or so clones, about 91% of them detected once, and around 30% sits in the top ten. Material: peripheral blood. The source is an older man with acute or convalescent COVID-19.

The rearrangement joins TRBV28 to TRBJ1-5; 12 bases match TRBD1. Looked up from germline, CDR1 is MDHEN and CDR2 is SYDVKM. Losses at the gene ends were 5 bases for V and 6 bases for J; bases not matched to a gene: 11. This CDR3 spans 17 amino acids. The CDR3 nucleotides read TGTGCCAGCAGTAAGAGGGGACAGGGGGCACGGGTTCAGCCCCAGCATTTT. It codes for CASSKRGQGARVQPQHF.

This clone came up once. This chain links TRBV11-3 with TRBJ2-5; the D gene is possibly TRBD2 (6 bases). The CDR3 is 16 residues long. Germline loops: CDR1 SGHNT, CDR2 YENEEA. V gave up 4 bases and J gave up 5 bases, with 20 bases separating them. The CDR3 loop reads CASSSVHGSVVETQYF. CDR3 bases: TGTGCCAGCAGCTCGGTACACGGGAGTGTAGTCGAGACCCAGTACTTC.

The chain carries TRBV18 and TRBJ2-1; 9 nucleotides line up with TRBD1. The V segment lost 4 bases and the J segment 3 bases; nucleotides outside the gene matches: 1. The germline CDR1 and CDR2 sequences are KGHSH and LQKENI. The CDR3 consists of 14 residues. The CDR3: CASSRDRDYNEQFF. The CDR3 DNA reads TGTGCCAGCTCACGGGACAGGGACTACAATGAGCAGTTCTTC.

This rearrangement joins TRBV30 to TRBJ2-3; 7 nucleotides line up with TRBD2. CDR1 and CDR2 from the germline V gene are GTSNPN and SVGIG (reference sequence). The CDR3 runs to 13 residues. V lost 2 bases to trimming and J lost 4 bases; unmatched junction nucleotides: 3. The DNA for the CDR3 is TGTGCCTGGAGTCTGGGGGGGGCAGATACGCAGTATTTT. It is translated as CAWSLGGADTQYF.

V gene TRBV2 combines with J gene TRBJ1-5; D gene unclear. The length of the CDR3 is 14 residues. Germline V CDR1 and CDR2: SNHLY, FYNNEI. V dropped 0 bases and J dropped 5 bases, with 8 bases sitting between them. CDR3 amino acids: CASSEAISDQPQHF. For the CDR3, the DNA is TGTGCCAGCAGTGAAGCAATTTCGGATCAGCCCCAGCATTTT.

This clone was seen only once. The rearrangement joins TRBV7-2 to TRBJ2-6; TRBD1 matches 7 bases. This CDR3 spans 18 amino acids. Unmatched junction bases numbered 10, after V lost 4 bases and J lost 1 base. CDR1 and CDR2 (germline): SGHTA, FQGNSA. The chain's CDR3 is CASSSVLTGSSGANVLTF. The CDR3 bases are TGTGCCAGCAGCTCGGTACTGACAGGGTCTTCTGGGGCCAACGTCCTGACTTTC.

The V call is TRBV30, the J call TRBJ2-7; TRBD2 aligns across 9 bases. Per the germline V gene, CDR1 is GTSNPN and CDR2 is SVGIG (reference sequence). The trim removed 3 bases at V and 2 bases at J, leaving 8 bases unmatched. The CDR3 length is 15 residues. CDR3 sequence reads: CAWRLAGGFTYEQYF. The DNA for the CDR3 is TGTGCCTGGAGACTAGCGGGCGGGTTCACCTACGAGCAGTACTTC.

The chain employs TRBV6-5 and TRBJ1-1, with D maybe TRBD1 (5 bases). Trimming pared 0 bases from V and 11 bases from J, leaving 16 bases between. Germline V gene sequence: CDR1 MNHEY, CDR2 SVGAGI. This CDR3 spans 14 amino acids. The CDR3 nucleotides read TGTGCCAGCAGTTACTCGGGCCCGTCCAGGGCGGCTTTCTTT. Protein: CASSYSGPSRAAFF.

This chain connects TRBV9 to TRBJ2-7; 8 nucleotides line up with TRBD2. This CDR3 contains 17 residues. In germline, CDR1 is SGDLS, CDR2 YYNGEE. V was pared by 3 bases and J by 1 base, with 12 bases of the junction left unmatched. The CDR3: CASSAMPIGTRSYEQYF. The CDR3 DNA follows: TGTGCCAGCAGCGCCATGCCCATCGGGACTAGGTCCTACGAGCAGTACTTC.

This chain links TRBV11-3 with TRBJ2-1; D is uncertain. The CDR3 spans 11 residues. Per the germline V gene, CDR1 is SGHNT and CDR2 is YENEEA. V shed 5 bases and J shed 14 bases, with 13 bases lying between them. CDR3 nucleotide sequence: TGTGCCAGCAGCAACCAAAGGAGAAAGTTCTTC. Translated, it gives CASSNQRRKFF.

The chain recombines TRBV3-1 (or the pseudogene TRBV3-2) with TRBJ2-7; 9 bases align to TRBD2. The CDR3 sequence is 18 residues long. CDR1 and CDR2 (germline): LGHDT, YNNKEL (reference sequence). V gave up 0 bases and J gave up 5 bases; unmatched junction bases: 14. CDR3 residues: CASSQDTYYATSGDEQYF. For the CDR3, the DNA is TGTGCCAGCAGCCAAGATACATATTATGCGACTAGCGGAGACGAGCAGTACTTC.

CDR3 nucleotides: TGCAGTGCAGCCTCCTACAATGAGCAGTTCTTC. Protein: CSAASYNEQFF. The chain is built from TRBV20-1 and TRBJ2-1; D ambiguous. The germline CDR1 and CDR2 sequences are DFQATT and SNEGSKA (reference sequence). V was clipped by 6 bases and J by 0 bases, with 3 bases between them. The CDR3 spans 11 residues.

V gene TRBV6-5 combines with J gene TRBJ2-7, with D hard to call. This CDR3 region has 14 residues. CDR1 is MNHEY, CDR2 SVGAGI, per germline. Trimming removed 5 bases from V and 0 bases from J, with 11 bases in between. CDR3 sequence reads: CASSQTKISYEQYF. CDR3 bases: TGTGCCAGCAGTCAAACAAAGATCTCCTACGAGCAGTACTTC.

The V call is TRBV7-2, the J call TRBJ2-7; 13 bases match TRBD2. The V gene's germline CDR1 is SGHTA and CDR2 FQGNSA. J was trimmed by 6 bases and V by 5 bases; bases with no gene match: 7. The length of the CDR3 is 15 residues. CDR3 sequence: CASSPRLAGGGEQYF. The CDR3 DNA follows: TGTGCCAGCAGCCCCCGACTAGCGGGAGGAGGCGAGCAGTACTTC.

The chain has TRBV2 and TRBJ2-3, with TRBD1 matching 8 bases. Looked up from germline, CDR1 is SNHLY and CDR2 is FYNNEI. CDR3 length equals 14 residues. With V trimmed by 7 bases and J by 3 bases, 6 bases remained unmatched. CDR3 loop: CASTYRGSTDTQYF. The CDR3 DNA reads TGTGCCAGCACCTACAGGGGGAGTACAGATACGCAGTATTTT.

The chain carries TRBV5-4 and TRBJ2-5; TRBD2 matches at 7 bases. V shed 4 bases and J 5 bases; nucleotides not matched to a gene: 5. Germline V lookup: CDR1 SGHNT, CDR2 YYREEE (reference sequence). The CDR3 runs to 13 residues. CDR3 DNA sequence: TGTGCCAGCAGCCCGAGGGACTATGAGACCCAGTACTTC. Its protein product is CASSPRDYETQYF.

This chain joins TRBV18 and TRBJ2-1; perhaps TRBD2 as D (6 bases). The CDR3 sequence is 15 residues long. Trimming removed 8 bases at V and 3 bases at J, with 17 bases between. The germline CDR1 and CDR2 sequences are KGHSH and LQKENI. CDR3 sequence reads: CASHRESRGYNEQFF. The CDR3, as DNA: TGTGCCAGCCACCGGGAGTCACGCGGCTACAATGAGCAGTTCTTC.

The chain carries TRBV2 and TRBJ1-1; possible D gene TRBD1, 5 bases. The germline V gene encodes CDR1 SNHLY and CDR2 FYNNEI. V was shortened by 2 bases and J by 8 bases, with 12 bases between the two germline ends. The CDR3 runs to 13 residues. The CDR3 sequence is CASSEWGSHEAFF. The CDR3 region has the DNA TGTGCCAGCAGTGAATGGGGCAGTCACGAAGCTTTCTTT.

This chain links TRBV11-2 with TRBJ1-1, with 9 bases that match TRBD1. This CDR3 is 14 amino acids long. Germline V CDR1 and CDR2: SGHAT, FQNNGV. Losses at the gene ends were 4 bases for V and 5 bases for J; bases not matched to a gene: 5. The CDR3 sequence: CASSSYRGRTEAFF. The CDR3 DNA follows: TGTGCCAGCAGCTCGTACAGGGGGCGGACTGAAGCTTTCTTT.

The chain carries TRBV10-2 and TRBJ2-7; D is ambiguous. The CDR3 length is 12 residues. Between the trimmed V and J ends, which lost 3 bases and 3 bases, there was a span of 6 bases. Germline assignment: CDR1 WSHSY and CDR2 SAAADI. The CDR3: CASSEQNYEQYF. The CDR3 DNA reads TGCGCCAGCAGTGAACAGAACTACGAGCAGTACTTC.

The rearrangement uses TRBV6-6 and TRBJ2-3; possibly TRBD1 for D (5 bases). The CDR3 has 14 residues. The V end lost 0 bases, the J end lost 1 base, and 5 bases lay between the germline ends. Per germline, CDR1 MNHNY and CDR2 SVGAGI (reference sequence). The CDR3 reads CASSYSRGTDTQYF. Written as DNA, the CDR3 is TGTGCCAGCAGTTACTCCAGGGGCACAGATACGCAGTATTTT.

This chain uses TRBV7-2 with TRBJ2-4; possibly TRBD1 for D (5 bases). The germline gives CDR1 SGHTA, CDR2 FQGNSA. The CDR3 sequence is 15 residues long. V lost 2 bases and J 7 bases, leaving 15 bases between the germline ends. The chain's CDR3 is CASSLLRGQGNIQYF. DNA for the CDR3: TGTGCCAGCAGCTTACTACGCGGACAAGGGAACATTCAGTACTTC.